This T cell receptor beta chain originates from a study of CD8 T cells in ankylosing spondylitis. The CDR3 totals 18 residues. Germline-derived CDR1 and CDR2 are SGHDT and YYEEEE. Trimming cost V 5 bases and J 1 base, with 22 bases left between them. Study findings and constraints: The study identified a TCR beta motif of several highly homologous variants that appeared characteristic of ankylosing spondylitis blood. Reportedly, significant enrichment of disease-linked clones occurred in matched ankylosing spondylitis synovial fluid.

The sample holds many counts of this clonotype. What it binds is not known. TCRdb passed the 5' RACE reads through MiXCR, listing each CDR3 protein once. This sample has 50,000 to 60,000 distinct CDR3 sequences, with 7.4% found just once. The chain links TRBV5-6 to TRBJ1-5; D is possibly TRBD1 (6 bases). Sequenced: blood, either unsorted or a sorted T cell fraction (not recorded which). The TCR sequence derives from a female donor with ankylosing spondylitis or in good health (not recorded which). CDR3 bases: TGTGCCAGCAGGTCACAGGGACCACAGGTGGGGAGCAATCAGCCCCAGCATTTT. It encodes CASRSQGPQVGSNQPQHF.